This T cell receptor beta chain was recorded in a study of cytomegalovirus exposure and HLA in healthy donors. V gave up 5 bases and J gave up 3 bases, with 13 bases separating them. The CDR3 is 14 amino acids. Germline V gene data show CDR1 as GTSNPN and CDR2 as SVGIG (reference sequence). Concerning this clone itself: Its antigen is not identified.

It was with 60 Vbeta and 13 Jbeta primers that the PCR ran. Under the authors' procedure: About 11 million shared chains were among the 65 million to 85 million unique TCR beta chains that a later analysis counted. The table came from immunoSEQ multiplex PCR; TCRdb's copy has only in-frame clones and leaves some out. That table supplies the V and J calls and clone size; D and trimming were determined from the DNA. Of about 50,000 clones listed, 60% to 80% were seen once; the top ten hold approximately 2.5%. The study, taken as a whole, reports: Some V segments (TRBV6-2 and TRBV6-3 among them) were excluded as indistinguishable.

The genes are TRBV30 and TRBJ1-4; D not certain. This sequence originates from a woman aged 40 to 49 in good health and CMV-seropositive. Specimen: PBMCs. CDR3 amino acids: CAWEPGVANEKLFF. Written as DNA, the CDR3 is TGTGCCTGGGAACCGGGAGTAGCTAATGAAAAACTGTTTTTT.